The next 27 T cell receptor beta chains were all read from a single sample in a study of T-cell memory formation after mild COVID-19. TCRdb recomputed calls from the 5' RACE reads with MiXCR, one row per CDR3 protein. In the table there are about 410,000 distinct CDR3 sequences, 15% to 20% of which are singletons. Sequenced: PBMCs or a T cell subset sorted from them (not recorded which). The receptor set was obtained from a man between 18 and 35 years old who had mild COVID-19 (a few samples of this study predate the infection). Cell type and time point are not known.

Turning to this clonotype: One end of the junction is discordant with germline, which a read error may explain. This chain links TRBV28 with TRBJ1-1, with TRBD1 identical over 8 bases. The CDR3 is 14 residues long. From germline, CDR1 is MDHEN and CDR2 SYDVKM. Here the CDR3 DNA reads TGTGCCAGCAGTTTGCAGGTTTCACAGGGGGTCCCGAATTTT. Translating it yields CASSLQVSQGVPNF.

This clonotype was seen more than once but under ten times. The chain combines TRBV24-1 with TRBJ1-3; 9 positions match TRBD1. The CDR3 is made up of 17 amino acids. The germline gives CDR1 KGHDR, CDR2 SFDVKD. J gave up 0 bases and V 2 bases, and 4 bases lay outside the gene matches. CDR3 sequence (DNA): TGTGCCACCAGTGATTCCGGGACAGGGAACTCTGGAAACACCATATATTTT. It encodes CATSDSGTGNSGNTIYF.

This chain links TRBV20-1 with TRBJ2-4; the D is unclear. V was cut by 4 bases and J by 5 bases, with 9 bases left in between. There are 12 residues in the CDR3. The germline CDR1 and CDR2 sequences are DFQATT and SNEGSKA (reference sequence). This chain's CDR3 is CSATGLENIQYF. CDR3 bases: TGCAGTGCTACGGGCTTGGAAAACATTCAGTACTTC.

The chain carries TRBV24-1 and TRBJ2-1; D is unresolved. From germline, CDR1 is KGHDR and CDR2 SFDVKD. This CDR3 has 12 amino acids. V shed 5 bases and J shed 8 bases, with 9 bases lying between them. CDR3 sequence (DNA): TGTGCCACCAGTGTTTTCCGGCATGAGCAGTTCTTC. It encodes CATSVFRHEQFF.

The chain employs TRBV11-2 and TRBJ1-2; D is unresolved. CDR1 is SGHAT and CDR2 is FQNNGV in the germline V gene. V was shortened by 5 bases and J by 3 bases, with 16 bases between the two germline ends. This CDR3 is built from 15 residues. This chain's CDR3 is CASSQLGVEDYGYTF. DNA for the CDR3: TGTGCCAGCAGCCAGCTCGGGGTTGAGGACTATGGCTACACCTTC. Full variable domain (remainder filled in from reference TRBV11-2 and TRBJ1-2): EAGVAQSPRYKIIEKRQSVAFWCNPISGHATLYWYQQILGQGPKLLIQFQNNGVVDDSQLPKDRFSAERLKGVDSTLKIQPAKLEDSAVYLCASSQLGVEDYGYTFGSGTRLTVV.

There are a few counts of this clonotype. V and J are TRBV7-9 and TRBJ1-2; D is ambiguous. CDR1 and CDR2 (germline): SEHNR, FQNEAQ (reference sequence). Trimming pared 1 base from V and 3 bases from J, leaving 9 bases between. The CDR3 is made up of 14 amino acids. The CDR3 spells CASSLGRRYYGYTF. CDR3 nucleotide sequence: TGTGCCAGCAGCTTAGGACGGAGATACTATGGCTACACCTTC.

The sample holds a few counts of this clonotype. The rearrangement joins TRBV7-3 to TRBJ2-3, with D possibly being TRBD1 (6 bases). Deletions cut 4 bases from V and 4 bases from J, with 15 bases between. The germline CDR1 and CDR2 sequences are SGHTA and FQGTGA. This CDR3 region has 15 residues. The CDR3 DNA is TGTGCCAGCAGCTCAACAGGGTTTTGGGCAGATACGCAGTATTTT. Its translation is CASSSTGFWADTQYF. The full variable domain, its missing parts supplied by reference TRBV7-3 and TRBJ2-3, is GAGVSQTPSNKVTEKGKYVELRCDPISGHTALYWYRQSLGQGPEFLIYFQGTGAADDSGLPNDRFFAVRPEGSVSTLKIQRTERGDSAVYLCASSSTGFWADTQYFGPGTRLTVL.

The chain couples TRBV2 to TRBJ1-2; 9 bases line up with TRBD1. V was pared by 7 bases and J by 13 bases, with 10 bases of the junction left unmatched. This CDR3 region has 12 residues. The germline V gene has CDR1 SNHLY and CDR2 FYNNEI. CDR3 region: CASMDRGVFATF. The CDR3 DNA reads as TGTGCCAGCATGGACAGGGGAGTTTTTGCCACCTTC.

The J gene is TRBJ2-7, the V gene TRBV7-9; 8 bases match TRBD1. V dropped 5 bases and J dropped 6; count of bases not matched to a gene: 3. The CDR3 has 12 residues. The germline gives CDR1 SEHNR, CDR2 FQNEAQ (reference sequence). CDR3 sequence (DNA): TGTGCCAGCAGCCAACAGGGGGGCGAGCAGTACGTC. This sequence encodes CASSQQGGEQYV.

The chain has TRBV3-1 and TRBJ2-3; 11 nucleotides match TRBD2. This CDR3 spans 14 amino acids. The germline V gene encodes CDR1 LGHDT and CDR2 YNNKEL (reference sequence). The V gene end was trimmed by 3 bases and the J gene end by 5 bases; junction bases not matched to a gene: 1. The CDR3 coding sequence is TGTGCCAGCAGCCACACTAGCGGGGGAGATACGCAGTATTTT. This gives the protein CASSHTSGGDTQYF.

In regard to this clonotype: The germline gene is not matched at one end of the junction; a read error may be the cause. CDR3 sequence (DNA): TGTGCAAGCAGCGTATATGGGGGTGGGGGCCCTGAAGCTTTCTTT. Protein sequence: CASSVYGGGGPEAFF. The chain combines TRBV6-5 with TRBJ1-1; possibly TRBD1 for D (6 bases). CDR3 size: 15 residues. Germline V gene data show CDR1 as MNHEY and CDR2 as SVGAGI.

V and J are TRBV6-6 and TRBJ1-2; 7 bases line up with TRBD1. The length of the CDR3 is 16 residues. Germline CDR1 MNHNY, CDR2 SVGAGI (reference sequence). Trimming removed 3 bases from V and 4 bases from J; junction bases left unmatched: 11. The CDR3 DNA is TGTGCCAGCAGTTATCAACCTACCGGGACAGCCTATGGCTACACCTTC. Its protein is CASSYQPTGTAYGYTF.

This clonotype was observed a handful of times. This sequence joins TRBV6-2 or TRBV6-3 and TRBJ2-7; unclear D gene. V was pared by 5 bases and J by 3 bases, with 8 bases between. There are 12 residues in the CDR3. The germline CDR1 and CDR2 sequences are MNHEY and SVGEGT. The CDR3: CASSGSYYEQYV. The CDR3 DNA sequence: TGTGCCAGCAGTGGCAGTTACTACGAGCAGTACGTC.

This clonotype came up many times. V usage is TRBV10-3 and J usage is TRBJ1-2; TRBD1 matches at 7 bases. The V and J ends lost 4 bases and 3 bases, in that order; junction bases with no gene match: 2. There are 13 residues in the CDR3. Germline V CDR1 and CDR2: ENHRY, SYGVKD. CDR3 coding DNA: TGTGCCATCAGTGTCGGACAGGACTATGGCTACACCTTC. Amino acids: CAISVGQDYGYTF.

The chain has TRBV18 and TRBJ2-1; perhaps TRBD2 as D (5 bases). The germline V gene encodes CDR1 KGHSH and CDR2 LQKENI. V shed 6 bases and J shed 2 bases, with 11 bases lying between them. CDR3 length equals 14 residues. The CDR3 sequence is CASSPRVTYNEQFF. CDR3 DNA sequence: TGTGCCAGCTCCCCGAGGGTCACCTACAATGAGCAGTTCTTC.

This clonotype was counted a few times. The chain couples TRBV7-9 to TRBJ1-5; unclear D gene. The germline V gene has CDR1 SEHNR and CDR2 FQNEAQ (reference sequence). Trimming cost V 1 base and J 3 bases, with 16 bases left between them. This CDR3 contains 17 residues. Here the CDR3 reads CASSLESLSRDNQPQHF. The CDR3 nucleotides read TGTGCCAGCAGCTTAGAATCCTTGAGTAGAGACAATCAGCCCCAGCATTTT.

This clonotype was seen more than once but under ten times. This rearrangement joins TRBV7-6 to TRBJ1-1; D is unclear. From germline, CDR1 is SGHVS and CDR2 FNYEAQ. CDR3 length: 16 residues. V lost 2 bases and J lost 1, with 14 bases in between. CDR3 loop: CASSLWSPWENTEAFF. Written as DNA, the CDR3 is TGTGCCAGCAGCTTATGGAGCCCGTGGGAGAACACTGAAGCTTTCTTT.

This clonotype has just a few counts. The chain uses TRBV5-1 and TRBJ1-4; no firm D call. CDR3 length equals 15 residues. Trimming took off 0 bases at V and 4 bases at J, with 10 bases between the two ends. CDR1 and CDR2 (germline): SGHRS, YFSETQ. The CDR3 region is CASSLAPRGNEKLFF. The CDR3 DNA is TGCGCCAGCAGCTTGGCCCCCAGAGGTAATGAAAAACTGTTTTTT.

The table lists this clonotype with many counts. The gene calls are TRBV11-2 and TRBJ2-2; D not resolved. V lost 3 bases and J lost 7, with 3 bases in between. The CDR3 is made up of 11 amino acids. The germline CDR1 and CDR2 sequences are SGHAT and FQNNGV. The chain's CDR3 is CASSFYGELFF. The CDR3 DNA sequence: TGTGCCAGCAGCTTCTACGGGGAGCTGTTTTTT.

This clonotype was counted only a few times. The rearrangement joins TRBV11-2 to TRBJ1-1; TRBD1 agrees at 8 bases. Per germline, CDR1 SGHAT and CDR2 FQNNGV. Germline trimming cut 6 bases from V and 2 bases from J; bases unmatched to any gene: 5. This CDR3 has 14 residues. The CDR3 DNA reads as TGTGCCAGCAGGTTGACAGGGGTAAACACTGAAGCTTTCTTT. It yields the protein CASRLTGVNTEAFF.

This clonotype has only a few counts. The chain carries TRBV28 and TRBJ1-5; 8 bases align to TRBD1. The V and J ends lost 5 bases and 7 bases, in that order; junction bases with no gene match: 10. This CDR3 contains 15 residues. The germline gives CDR1 MDHEN, CDR2 SYDVKM. CDR3 in DNA: TGTGCCAGCAGTGGGACGCAGGGGGCTCGACAGCCCCAGCATTTT. It yields the protein CASSGTQGARQPQHF.

The sample holds many counts of this clonotype. V usage is TRBV4-2 and J usage is TRBJ1-5; weak D call: TRBD1 (6 bases). The CDR3 is 17 amino acids. The germline gives CDR1 LGHNA, CDR2 YNFKEQ. V dropped 5 bases and J dropped 0 bases, with 17 bases sitting between them. CDR3 sequence (DNA): TGTGCCAGCAGCAGTGGACAGAGAATTTATAGCAATCAGCCCCAGCATTTT. Protein sequence: CASSSGQRIYSNQPQHF.

The chain employs TRBV7-9 and TRBJ2-7; 8 bases are shared with TRBD2. This CDR3 has 15 amino acids. V lost 5 bases, J lost 1 base, and 7 bases stayed unmatched. The germline gives CDR1 SEHNR, CDR2 FQNEAQ (reference sequence). CDR3 DNA: TGTGCCAGCAGCCCCCGGGGGGGGGGATCCTACGAGCAGTACTTC. As protein: CASSPRGGGSYEQYF.

This clonotype has a handful of counts. The chain links TRBV6-2 or TRBV6-3 to TRBJ1-5; D unresolved. CDR3 length: 17 residues. The V gene lost 6 bases and the J gene lost 0 bases, with 18 bases spanning the gap. Per germline, CDR1 MNHEY and CDR2 SVGEGT. The chain's CDR3 is CASRSAVGGRSNQPQHF. CDR3 DNA: TGTGCCAGCAGGTCTGCCGTAGGCGGACGTAGCAATCAGCCCCAGCATTTT.

This clonotype was detected a few times. The rearrangement uses TRBV7-2 and TRBJ2-3, with 7 bases identical to TRBD1. V shed 0 bases, J shed 4 bases, and the junction held 4 bases outside the gene matches. The CDR3 is 15 residues long. CDR1 SGHTA and CDR2 FQGNSA come from the germline V gene. The CDR3 nucleotides read TGTGCCAGCAGCTTAGCCTACAGGGGCGCAGATACGCAGTATTTT. This codes for CASSLAYRGADTQYF.

The table lists this clonotype with a few counts. The rearrangement uses TRBV6-2 or TRBV6-3 and TRBJ2-4; no firm D call. Germline V gene sequence: CDR1 MNHEY, CDR2 SVGEGT. CDR3 length: 18 amino acids. V was cut by 7 bases and J by 0 bases, with 22 bases left in between. As DNA, the CDR3 is TGTGCCAGCACCCCAGTGTTGGGCAGCTACCTAGCCAAAAACATTCAGTACTTC. This encodes CASTPVLGSYLAKNIQYF.

V usage is TRBV10-3 and J usage is TRBJ2-2; D remains unclear. Trimming pared 5 bases from V and 0 bases from J, leaving 19 bases between. CDR3 size: 18 residues. Germline-derived CDR1 and CDR2 are ENHRY and SYGVKD. DNA for the CDR3: TGTGCCATCAGTCTACGACCAGAGGACGGACCGAACACCGGGGAGCTGTTTTTT. Translation gives CAISLRPEDGPNTGELFF.